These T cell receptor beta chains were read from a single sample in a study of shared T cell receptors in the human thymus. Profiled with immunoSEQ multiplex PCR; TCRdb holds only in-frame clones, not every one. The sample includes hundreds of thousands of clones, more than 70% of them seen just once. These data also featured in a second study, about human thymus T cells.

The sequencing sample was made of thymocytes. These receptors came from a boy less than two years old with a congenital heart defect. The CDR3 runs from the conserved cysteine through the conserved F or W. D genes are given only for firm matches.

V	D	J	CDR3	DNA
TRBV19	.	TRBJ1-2	CASRDIYGYTF	TGTGCCAGTAGGGACATTTATGGCTACACCTTC
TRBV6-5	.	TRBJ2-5	CASSYSNKETQYF	TGTGCCAGCAGTTACTCGAACAAAGAGACCCAGTACTTC
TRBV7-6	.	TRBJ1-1	CASSQGWGNTEAFF	TGTGCCAGCAGCCAGGGGTGGGGGAACACTGAAGCTTTCTTT
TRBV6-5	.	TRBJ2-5	CASSYLGTYQETQYF	TGTGCCAGCAGTTATCTTGGCACGTACCAAGAGACCCAGTACTTC
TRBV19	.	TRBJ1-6	CASSVGANNNSPLHF	TGTGCCAGTAGTGTGGGCGCGAATAATAATTCACCCCTCCACTTT
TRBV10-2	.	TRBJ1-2	CASRFGPDYGYTF	TGCGCCAGCAGATTTGGGCCGGACTATGGCTACACCTTC
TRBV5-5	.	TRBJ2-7	CASSLDGGGDEQYF	TGTGCCAGCAGCTTGGACGGGGGAGGCGACGAGCAGTACTTC
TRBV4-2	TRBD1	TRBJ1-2	CASSLTEGTGVYGYTF	TGTGCCAGCAGCCTAACTGAAGGGACAGGGGTTTATGGCTACACCTTC
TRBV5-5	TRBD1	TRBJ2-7	CASSFLPGGLTSYEQYF	TGTGCCAGCAGCTTCCTCCCAGGGGGCTTGACCTCCTACGAGCAGTACTTC
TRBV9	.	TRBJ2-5	CASSVGQAGALQETQYF	TGTGCCAGCAGCGTAGGGCAGGCGGGGGCCCTACAAGAGACCCAGTACTTC
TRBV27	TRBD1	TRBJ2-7	CASSISGTGFYEQYF	TGTGCCAGCAGTATCTCCGGGACAGGGTTCTACGAGCAGTACTTC
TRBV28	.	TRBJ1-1	CASSFPQDEAFF	TGTGCCAGCAGTTTCCCACAGGATGAAGCTTTCTTT
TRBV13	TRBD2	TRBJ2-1	CASSWDPGLKDNEQFF	TGTGCCAGCAGCTGGGACCCGGGACTAAAGGACAATGAGCAGTTCTTC
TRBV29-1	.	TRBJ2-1	CSARRWLHEQFF	TGCAGCGCTCGGCGGTGGCTGCATGAGCAGTTCTTC
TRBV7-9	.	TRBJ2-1	CASSLQQAKNNEQFF	TGTGCCAGCAGCTTACAACAGGCTAAGAACAATGAGCAGTTCTTC
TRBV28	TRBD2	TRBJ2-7	CASSLKQRGGYEQYF	TGTGCCAGCAGTTTAAAACAGCGGGGGGGCTACGAGCAGTACTTC